This TCR beta chain was sequenced during a study of chemoradiotherapy in HPV16-positive cancers (dated by TCRdb to the early 2020s). About the study as a whole: Candidate HPV-specific T-cell clones and common TCR motifs were defined by functional T-cell assays performed on cells from a couple of HPV16-positive patients. The study asked whether T-cell immunity against the HPV oncoproteins E6 and E7 changes during chemoradiotherapy and whether it affects survival. TCR repertoires from some 90 patients with HPV-related cancers were then used to track the candidate HPV-specific TCRs and motifs.

According to the germline V gene (reference sequence), CDR1 reads SEHNR and CDR2 reads FQNEAQ. The CDR3 holds 13 amino acids from the cysteine to the phenylalanine. Only CDR3 DNA remains: 39 bases, in frame from the first base. V is cut by 5 bases and J by 7 bases, and the space between the germline ends is 15 bases. The library was made by the immunoSEQ multiplex PCR assay. Not all clones reach the TCRdb copy of this immuneACCESS table, which keeps in-frame sequences only. Checked studies attribute under half of the gap to unresolved V genes and leave the rest unexplained. This sample gives 10,000 to 15,000 clones in total; roughly 80% of them show up just once. Together, the top ten hold more than 1.1% of the sample. A note on this clone: This clone's antigen is unknown. No base quality values were provided; no much bigger clone lies one nucleotide off.

Repertoires were sampled multiple times during chemoradiotherapy, which allowed clonal expansion in the tumor microenvironment to be followed. Broad study findings and their caveats: In HPV16-positive patients, expansion of HPV-responsive T cells during chemoradiotherapy was found to be associated with improved recurrence-free survival. Expansion of candidate HPV-specific clones and E7-related TCR motifs was observed in the tumor microenvironment during treatment, whereas no such expansion was observed for non-HPV-specific T cells. Only a couple of HPV16-positive patients were used to derive the functional definition of HPV-specific T cells, and the survival association was reported for HPV16-positive patients.

The sample was gathered from a patient who underwent chemoradiotherapy. This TCR was sampled from a human donor with HPV-associated anogenital cancer. The chain links TRBV7-9 with TRBJ2-7; TRBD2 is possibly the D segment (5 matching bases). CDR3 protein: CASSPAGDGEQYF. Read as DNA, the sequence is TGTGCCAGCAGCCCCGCGGGTGATGGGGAGCAGTACTTC.